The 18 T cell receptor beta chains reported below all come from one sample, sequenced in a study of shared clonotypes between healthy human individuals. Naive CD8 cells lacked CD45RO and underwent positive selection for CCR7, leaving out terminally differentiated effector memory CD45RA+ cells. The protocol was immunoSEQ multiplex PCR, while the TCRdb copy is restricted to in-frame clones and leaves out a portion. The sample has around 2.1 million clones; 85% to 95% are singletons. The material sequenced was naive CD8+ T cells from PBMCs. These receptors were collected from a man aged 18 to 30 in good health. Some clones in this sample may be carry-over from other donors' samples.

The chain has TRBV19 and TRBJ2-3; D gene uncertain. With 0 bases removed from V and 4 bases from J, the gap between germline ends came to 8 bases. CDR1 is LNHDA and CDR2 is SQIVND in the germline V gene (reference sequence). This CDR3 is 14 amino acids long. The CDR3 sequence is CASSIEAIADTQYF. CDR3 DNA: TGTGCCAGTAGTATAGAAGCAATTGCAGATACGCAGTATTTT.

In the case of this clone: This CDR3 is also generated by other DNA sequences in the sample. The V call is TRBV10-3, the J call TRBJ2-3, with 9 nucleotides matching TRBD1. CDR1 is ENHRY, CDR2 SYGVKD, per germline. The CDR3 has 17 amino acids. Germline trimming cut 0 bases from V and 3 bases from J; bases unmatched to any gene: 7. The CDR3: CAISESSGTGSTDTQYF. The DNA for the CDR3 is TGTGCCATCAGTGAGTCGTCCGGGACAGGGTCGACAGATACGCAGTATTTT.

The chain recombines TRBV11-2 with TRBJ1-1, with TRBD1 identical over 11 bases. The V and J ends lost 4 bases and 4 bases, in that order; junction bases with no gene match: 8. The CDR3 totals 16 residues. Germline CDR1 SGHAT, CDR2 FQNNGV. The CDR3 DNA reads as TGTGCCAGCAGCTCCGACGGGGGGACAGGGGGCACTGAAGCTTTCTTT. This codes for CASSSDGGTGGTEAFF.

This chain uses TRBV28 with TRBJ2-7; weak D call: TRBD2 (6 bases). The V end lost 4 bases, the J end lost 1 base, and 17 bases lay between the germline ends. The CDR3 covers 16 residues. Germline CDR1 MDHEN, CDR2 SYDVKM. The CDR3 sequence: CASSSIREGRSYEQYF. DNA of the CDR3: TGTGCCAGCAGTTCCATAAGAGAGGGGAGGTCCTACGAGCAGTACTTC.

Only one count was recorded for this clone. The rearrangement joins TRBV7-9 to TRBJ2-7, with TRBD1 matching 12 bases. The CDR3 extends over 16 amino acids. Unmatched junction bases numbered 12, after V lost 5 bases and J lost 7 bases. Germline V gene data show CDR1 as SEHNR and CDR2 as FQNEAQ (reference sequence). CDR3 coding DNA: TGTGCCAGCAGCCCGGTTAAGGGACAGGGGGCTAAAGAGCAGTACTTC. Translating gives CASSPVKGQGAKEQYF.

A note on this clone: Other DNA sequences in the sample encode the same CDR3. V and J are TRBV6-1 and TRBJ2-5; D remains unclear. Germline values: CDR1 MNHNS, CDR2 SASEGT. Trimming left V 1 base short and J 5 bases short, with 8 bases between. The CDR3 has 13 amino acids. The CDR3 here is CASSEGLRETQYF. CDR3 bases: TGTGCCAGCAGTGAAGGATTGCGGGAGACCCAGTACTTC.

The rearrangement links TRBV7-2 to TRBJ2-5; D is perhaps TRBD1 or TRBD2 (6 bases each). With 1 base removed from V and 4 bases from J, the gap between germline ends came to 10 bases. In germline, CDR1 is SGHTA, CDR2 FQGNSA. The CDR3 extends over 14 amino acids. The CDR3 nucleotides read TGTGCCAGCAGCTTAGGTAGGGGGGCAGAGACCCAGTACTTC. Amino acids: CASSLGRGAETQYF.

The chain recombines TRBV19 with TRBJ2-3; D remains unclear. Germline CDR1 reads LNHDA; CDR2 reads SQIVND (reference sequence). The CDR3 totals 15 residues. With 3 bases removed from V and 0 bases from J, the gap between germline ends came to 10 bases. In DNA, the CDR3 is TGTGCCAGTAGTATCGTATTTGGCAGCACAGATACGCAGTATTTT. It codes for CASSIVFGSTDTQYF.

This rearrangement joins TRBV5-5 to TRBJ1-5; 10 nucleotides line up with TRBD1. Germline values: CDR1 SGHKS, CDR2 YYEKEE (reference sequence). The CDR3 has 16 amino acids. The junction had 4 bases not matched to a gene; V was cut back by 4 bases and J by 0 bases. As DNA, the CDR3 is TGTGCCAGCAGCCCCGGGACAGGGGATAGCAATCAGCCCCAGCATTTT. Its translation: CASSPGTGDSNQPQHF.

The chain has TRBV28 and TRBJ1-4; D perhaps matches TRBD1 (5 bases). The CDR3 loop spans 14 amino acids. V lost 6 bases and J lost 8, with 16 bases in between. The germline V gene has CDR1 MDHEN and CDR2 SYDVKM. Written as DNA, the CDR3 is TGTGCCAGCAGCATGAGGGGATCTCGGGAAAAACTGTTTTTT. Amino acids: CASSMRGSREKLFF. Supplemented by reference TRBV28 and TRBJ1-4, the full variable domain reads DVKVTQSSRYLVKRTGEKVFLECVQDMDHENMFWYRQDPGLGLRLIYFSYDVKMKEKGDIPEGYSVSREKKERFSLILESASTNQTSMYLCASSMRGSREKLFFGSGTQLSVL.

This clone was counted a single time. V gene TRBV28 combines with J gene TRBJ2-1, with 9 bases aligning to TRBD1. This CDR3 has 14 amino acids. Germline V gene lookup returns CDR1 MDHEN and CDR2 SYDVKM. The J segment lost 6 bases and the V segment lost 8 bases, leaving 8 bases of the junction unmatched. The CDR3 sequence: CASGKDRGVNEQFF. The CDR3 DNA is TGTGCCAGCGGAAAAGACAGGGGGGTCAATGAGCAGTTCTTC.

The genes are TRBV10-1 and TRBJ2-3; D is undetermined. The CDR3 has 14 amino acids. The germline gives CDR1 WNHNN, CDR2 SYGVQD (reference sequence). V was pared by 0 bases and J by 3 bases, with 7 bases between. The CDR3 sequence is CASSESIRTDTQYF. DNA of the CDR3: TGCGCCAGCAGTGAGTCTATCAGGACAGATACGCAGTATTTT.

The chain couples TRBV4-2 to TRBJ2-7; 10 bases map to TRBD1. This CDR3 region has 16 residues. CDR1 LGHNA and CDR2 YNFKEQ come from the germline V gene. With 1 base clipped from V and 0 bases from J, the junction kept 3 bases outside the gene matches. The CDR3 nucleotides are TGTGCCAGCAGCCAAGCCGGGACAGGGGACTCCTACGAGCAGTACTTC. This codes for CASSQAGTGDSYEQYF.

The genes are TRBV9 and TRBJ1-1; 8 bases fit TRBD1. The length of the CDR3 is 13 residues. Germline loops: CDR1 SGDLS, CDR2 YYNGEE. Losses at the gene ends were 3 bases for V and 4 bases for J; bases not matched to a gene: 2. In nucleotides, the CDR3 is TGTGCCAGCAGCGCAGGGGGCTCCACTGAAGCTTTCTTT. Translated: CASSAGGSTEAFF.

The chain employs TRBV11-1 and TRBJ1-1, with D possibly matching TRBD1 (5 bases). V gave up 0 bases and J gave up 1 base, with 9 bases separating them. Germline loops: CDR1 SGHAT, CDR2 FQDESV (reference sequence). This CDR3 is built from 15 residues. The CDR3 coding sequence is TGTGCCAGCAGCTTAGCTCGGGGGGGGAACACTGAAGCTTTCTTT. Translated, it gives CASSLARGGNTEAFF. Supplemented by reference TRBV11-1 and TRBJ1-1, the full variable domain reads EAEVAQSPRYKITEKSQAVAFWCDPISGHATLYWYRQILGQGPELLVQFQDESVVDDSQLPKDRFSAERLKGVDSTLKIQPAELGDSAMYLCASSLARGGNTEAFFGQGTRLTVV.

The CDR3 loop is CASSFVLEAGELFF. CDR3 nucleotides: TGTGCCAGCAGCTTTGTTTTGGAGGCCGGGGAGCTGTTTTTT. The chain couples TRBV7-9 to TRBJ2-2; TRBD2 is a possible D gene (5 bases). CDR3 length: 14 residues. Germline V gives CDR1 SEHNR, CDR2 FQNEAQ (reference sequence). V shed 3 bases and J shed 6 bases, with 11 bases lying between them. Complete variable domain (other parts from reference TRBV7-9 and TRBJ2-2): DTGVSQNPRHKITKRGQNVTFRCDPISEHNRLYWYRQTLGQGPEFLTYFQNEAQLEKSRLLSDRFSAERPKGSFSTLEIQRTEQGDSAMYLCASSFVLEAGELFFGEGSRLTVL.

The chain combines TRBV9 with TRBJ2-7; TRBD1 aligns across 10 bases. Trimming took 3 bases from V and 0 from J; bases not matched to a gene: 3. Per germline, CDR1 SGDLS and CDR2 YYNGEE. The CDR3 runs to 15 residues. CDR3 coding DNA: TGTGCCAGCAGCGCCGGACAGGGGGTCTCCTACGAGCAGTACTTC. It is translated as CASSAGQGVSYEQYF.

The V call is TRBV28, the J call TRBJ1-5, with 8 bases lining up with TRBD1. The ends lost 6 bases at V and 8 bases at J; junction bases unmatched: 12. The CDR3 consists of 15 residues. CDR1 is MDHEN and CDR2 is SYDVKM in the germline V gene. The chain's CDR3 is CASSPDREEGKPQHF. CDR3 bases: TGTGCCAGCAGCCCGGACAGGGAGGAGGGAAAGCCCCAGCATTTT.